This T cell receptor (beta chain) was sequenced for a study of regulatory T cells in long-lasting Graves disease. Arm-PCR of CDR3 regions with iRepertoire HTBI primers generated TCR beta libraries. One entry per CDR3 protein results from TCRdb running MiXCR on the multiplex PCR reads. The repertoire consists of approximately 540,000 distinct CDR3 sequences, with more than 10% occurring once and the leading ten covering about 8.3%. V lost 0 bases to trimming and J lost 7 bases, with 11 bases between them. This CDR3 has 14 residues. The germline gives CDR1 SGHAT, CDR2 FQNNGV. The time point here: newly diagnosed GD, antithyroid drugs for less than 3 months. The TCR library was prepared using RNA isolated from PBMCs. These data were also reused for a study on T cells in Graves' hyperthyroidism and ophthalmopathy. Per that study: Stable Graves' hyperthyroidism meant no ophthalmopathy progression within 18 months.

V gene TRBV11-2 combines with J gene TRBJ2-3; no clear D. This material consisted of peripheral blood mononuclear cells (PBMCs), taken at new diagnosis, from a patient treated with antithyroid drugs. The sequence was obtained from a woman under 40 with Graves disease. CDR3 DNA sequence: TGTGCCAGCAGCTTAGATCCGGGTGGGAATACGCAGTATTTT. Translating it yields CASSLDPGGNTQYF.